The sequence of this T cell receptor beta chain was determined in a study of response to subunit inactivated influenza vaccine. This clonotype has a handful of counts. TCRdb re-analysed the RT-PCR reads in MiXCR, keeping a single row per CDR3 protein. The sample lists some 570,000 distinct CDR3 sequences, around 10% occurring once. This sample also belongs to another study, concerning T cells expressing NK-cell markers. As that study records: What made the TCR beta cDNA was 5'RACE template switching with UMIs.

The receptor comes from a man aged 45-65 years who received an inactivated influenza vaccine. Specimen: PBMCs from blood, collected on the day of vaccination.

The CDR3 sequence is CASSVQGIGAGELFF. CDR3 nucleotide sequence: TGCGCCAGCAGCGTACAGGGCATTGGCGCCGGGGAGCTGTTTTTT. V gene TRBV5-1 combines with J gene TRBJ2-2; a weak D match, TRBD1 (6 bases). The V and J ends lost 4 bases and 6 bases respectively, with 16 bases between them. The CDR3 is 15 amino acids. Per germline, CDR1 SGHRS and CDR2 YFSETQ.